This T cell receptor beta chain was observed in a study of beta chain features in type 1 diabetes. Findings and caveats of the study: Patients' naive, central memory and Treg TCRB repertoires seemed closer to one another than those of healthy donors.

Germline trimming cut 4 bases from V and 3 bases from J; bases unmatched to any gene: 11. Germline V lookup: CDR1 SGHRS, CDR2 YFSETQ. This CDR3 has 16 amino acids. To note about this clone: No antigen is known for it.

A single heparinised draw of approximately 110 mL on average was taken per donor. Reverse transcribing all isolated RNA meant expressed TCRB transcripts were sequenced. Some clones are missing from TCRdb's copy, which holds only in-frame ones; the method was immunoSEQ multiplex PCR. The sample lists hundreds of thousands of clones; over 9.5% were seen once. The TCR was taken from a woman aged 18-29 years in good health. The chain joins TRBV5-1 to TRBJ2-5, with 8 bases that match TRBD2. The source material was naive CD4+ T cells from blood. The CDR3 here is CASSQGLVEREETQYF. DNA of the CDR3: TGCGCCAGCAGCCAGGGACTAGTCGAACGTGAAGAGACCCAGTACTTC.